This T cell receptor beta chain was found in a study of human T cells and chemical hapten exposure. This clonotype was counted many times. Regarding time point: pre-sensitization, week 0. As to treatment: therapeutic diphenylcyclopropenone sensitization with weekly scalp DPC. Donation of samples came from alopecia patients who were 18 to 70 years old and suitable for DPC. The germline V gene has CDR1 MNHEY and CDR2 SVGEGT. The CDR3 runs to 18 residues. The trim removed 2 bases at V and 7 bases at J, leaving 10 bases unmatched. A single record per CDR3 protein comes from TCRdb applying MiXCR to the RACE reads. The repertoire includes 300,000 to 450,000 distinct CDR3 sequences, about 5.1% of them detected once, and 2% to 3% sits in the top ten.

Sample: whole blood, taken in connection with sensitization to the hapten diphenylcyclopropenone (DPC). The V gene is TRBV6-2 or TRBV6-3, the J gene TRBJ2-2; 13 nucleotides align to TRBD2. This TCR came from a woman aged 45 to 65 with alopecia areata. Some clones in this sample may be carry-over from other donors' samples. For the CDR3, the DNA is TGTGCCAGCAGTTACCCGACTAGCGGGAGGTCCGTCTTCGGGGAGCTGTTTTTT. It codes for CASSYPTSGRSVFGELFF.